Listed here is a single T cell receptor (beta chain). CDR1 SGHAT and CDR2 FQDESV come from the germline V gene (reference sequence). The CDR3 totals 13 residues. V lost 5 bases and J lost 6; bases outside the gene matches: 5. The data were obtained in a study of Graves' ophthalmopathy and Graves' hyperthyroidism. Amplification from RNA transcripts yielded the TCR beta CDR3 regions. HTBI primers served in a first-round RT-PCR, which a second-round multiplex PCR followed. TCRdb fed the multiplex PCR reads into MiXCR, producing one record per CDR3 protein. The data contain a few hundred thousand distinct CDR3 sequences, under 45% of them singletons. Enrollment excluded any patients with other autoimmune diseases, uncontrolled infections, pregnancy or lactation.

The origin of this receptor is an adult man with Graves' hyperthyroidism. This chain joins TRBV11-1 and TRBJ1-2, with TRBD1 identical over 8 bases. Material for sequencing was peripheral blood or thyroid tissue (not recorded which). CDR3 bases: TGTGCCAGCAGCCAGGGGGCATCCCATGGCTACACCTTC. It yields the protein CASSQGASHGYTF.